This T cell receptor (beta chain) originates from a study of blood T cells in healthy people across ages. The germline CDR1 and CDR2 sequences are DFQATT and SNEGSKA (reference sequence). This CDR3 spans 15 amino acids. Trimming shortened V by 1 base and J by 2 bases, and 14 bases separated the two germline ends. Primers used in a second PCR of about 6 to 11 cycles were a sample-barcoded 5' primer and a J-beta primer mix. TCRdb analysed the 5' RACE reads with MiXCR anew, one entry per CDR3 protein. The profile shows hundreds of thousands of distinct CDR3 sequences, more than 55% of them singletons. Study observations and caveats: Whereas aged donors had fewer naive CD4+ cells, long-lived donors had more of them and higher diversity.

This clonotype was recorded a few times. As yet, its antigen is unknown. The sample consisted of blood. The sequence came from a middle-aged man in good health. The gene calls are TRBV20-1 and TRBJ2-5; D may be TRBD2 (6 bases). CDR3 sequence (DNA): TGCAGTGCTAGAGCCGGCGGGGCGGGTCAAGAGACCCAGTACTTC. Protein product: CSARAGGAGQETQYF.